This TCR beta chain was identified during a study of blood T cell repertoires in COVID-19. Study context: Sources were T cells, B-cell-depleted T cells, or PBMCs; the material itself was cDNA or gDNA.

How the authors handled the data: Estimated nucleated cell counts came from reference gene primer amplification. Some clones are missing from TCRdb's copy, which holds only in-frame ones; the method was immunoSEQ multiplex PCR. The V and J calls and clone size were taken over from that table, and D and trimming were inferred from the DNA. Among about 200,000 clones, about 90% were seen once, and the ten largest hold roughly 8.1%. The CDR3 runs to 19 residues. The chain has TRBV1 and TRBJ2-1; whether TRBD2, the table's D call, matches the DNA was not checked. TRBV1 is deemed a pseudogene. Sequencing was carried out using PBMCs or T cells enriched from blood (not recorded which). The receptor comes from a woman aged 18 to 35 who had recovered from COVID-19. In DNA, the CDR3 is TGCACCAGCAGCCAAGATAATAAATCACTAGCGGGGGCCTACAATGAGCAGTTCTTC. This codes for CTSSQDNKSLAGAYNEQFF.